This T cell receptor (beta chain) stems from a study of blood T cell repertoires in COVID-19. Study-wide context: Samples came from the United States, Italy and Spain, spanning acute and convalescent COVID-19. Sources were T cells, B-cell-depleted T cells, or PBMCs; the material itself was cDNA or gDNA.

How the authors handled the data: Amplification of reference gene primers provided the estimated nucleated cell counts. Generated by immunoSEQ multiplex PCR, the TCRdb table keeps only in-frame clones and is missing some. That table is the source of V, J and clone size, and D and trimming were worked out from the DNA. Of 250,000 to 300,000 clones listed, roughly 90% were seen once; the top ten hold under 2.5%. Germline CDR1 and CDR2: SGHDT and YYEEEE. The CDR3 sequence is 12 residues long. Trimming left V 4 bases short and J 8 bases short, with 12 bases between. The clonotype originates from a man younger than 40 with active or convalescent COVID-19. This rearrangement joins TRBV5-6 to TRBJ1-1; D uncertain. Source material: peripheral blood. CDR3 protein: CASSPRKREAFF. The CDR3 nucleotides are TGTGCCAGCAGCCCTAGGAAGCGGGAAGCTTTCTTT. The full variable domain, completed using reference TRBV5-6 and TRBJ1-1, is DAGVTQSPTHLIKTRGQQVTLRCSPKSGHDTVSWYQQALGQGPQFIFQYYEEEERQRGNFPDRFSGHQFPNYSSELNVNALLLGDSALYLCASSPRKREAFFGQGTRLTVV.